A selection of T cell receptor beta chains follows, all from one sample in a study of blood T cell repertoires in COVID-19. TCRdb's copy holds only in-frame clones and misses some; the assay was immunoSEQ multiplex PCR. The data hold about 48,000 clones, with more than 85% observed a single time. Sequencing was done on a sample of PBMCs or T cells enriched from blood (not recorded which). The origin of the receptors is a woman aged 45 to 65 who had recovered from COVID-19. Both conserved end residues are part of each CDR3. Fields, in order: clone size, CDR3 length, J gene, V gene, D gene, CDR3 DNA, CDR3 protein. D genes are given only for firm matches. Clone size appears in some rows only: once, few, many, or a class for an expanded clone.

NA | 17 | TRBJ2-1 | TRBV24-1 | TRBD1 | TGTGCCACCAGTGATTTTCGGGACAGGGTAGGGGGCAATGAGCAGTTCTTC | CATSDFRDRVGGNEQFF
NA | 16 | TRBJ2-5 | TRBV11-2 | NA | TGTGCCAGCAGCTTATCACCCCTACAGGGAGCAGAGACCCAGTACTTC | CASSLSPLQGAETQYF
NA | 15 | TRBJ2-1 | TRBV7-2 | NA | TGTGCCAGCAGCTTAGGGAGGGTGGGATCCAATGAGCAGTTCTTC | CASSLGRVGSNEQFF
NA | 16 | TRBJ2-2 | TRBV27 | NA | TGTGCCAGCAGTCCGCGACAGGCATGGGACACCGGGGAGCTGTTTTTT | CASSPRQAWDTGELFF
NA | 17 | TRBJ2-5 | TRBV7-2 | TRBD2 | TGTGCCAGCAGCCCCGGGACTAGCGGGGGGCTTGGGGAGACCCAGTACTTC | CASSPGTSGGLGETQYF
few | 14 | TRBJ2-7 | TRBV2 | TRBD1 | TGTGCCAGCAGTGATCAAGGGACAGAATACGAGCAGTACTTC | CASSDQGTEYEQYF
NA | 15 | TRBJ2-1 | TRBV24-1 | TRBD2 | TGTGCCACCAGTGATTCGGGACTAGCAGGCGATGAGCAGTTCTTC | CATSDSGLAGDEQFF
NA | 17 | TRBJ1-1 | TRBV11-2 | NA | TGTGCCAGCAGCTTAGATTCATCTCCGACAAGGTGGACTGAAGCTTTCTTT | CASSLDSSPTRWTEAFF
once | 12 | TRBJ2-3 | TRBV12-3/TRBV12-4 | NA | TGTGCCAGCAGTCCATTCACAGATACGCAGTATTTT | CASSPFTDTQYF
NA | 13 | TRBJ2-3 | TRBV29-1 | NA | TGCAGCGTTGAGGGCCGGAGCACAGATACGCAGTATTTT | CSVEGRSTDTQYF
NA | 15 | TRBJ1-3 | TRBV3-1/TRBV3-2 | NA | TGTGCCAGCAGTTCAGAGCCGGGGTCTGGAAACACCATATATTTT | CASSSEPGSGNTIYF
NA | 16 | TRBJ2-2 | TRBV21-1 | NA | TGTGCCAGCAGCACAAGCGGGACCCCTCGCACCGGGGAGCTGTTTTTT | CASSTSGTPRTGELFF
NA | 15 | TRBJ1-1 | TRBV6-5 | NA | TGTGCCAGCACCCCAGGTTGGGGCGCGGCGACTGAAGCTTTCTTT | CASTPGWGAATEAFF
NA | 13 | TRBJ2-7 | TRBV4-3 | NA | TGCGCCAGCAGCCAAGTACCCGGGTACGAGCAGTACTTC | CASSQVPGYEQYF
NA | 16 | TRBJ1-1 | TRBV4-1 | TRBD1 | TGCGCCAGCAGCCAACCGGCGGGACAGCCGAACACTGAAGCTTTCTTT | CASSQPAGQPNTEAFF
NA | 14 | TRBJ2-7 | TRBV3-1/TRBV3-2 | NA | TGTGCCAGCAGCCAAGTCTTAAACTCCTACGAGCAGTACTTC | CASSQVLNSYEQYF
NA | 15 | TRBJ2-2 | TRBV18 | TRBD1 | TGTGCCAGCTCACCGGGACAGGGGAGAACCGGGGAGCTGTTTTTT | CASSPGQGRTGELFF
NA | 16 | TRBJ2-5 | TRBV6-2/TRBV6-3 | TRBD2 | TGTGCCAGCAGTTACGCGCTAGCGGCTAACCAAGAGACCCAGTACTTC | CASSYALAANQETQYF
NA | 16 | TRBJ2-1 | TRBV20-1 | TRBD2 | TGCAGTGCTAGTAGGTCTAGCGGGAGCTGGGACAATGAGCAGTTCTTC | CSASRSSGSWDNEQFF
NA | 14 | TRBJ1-1 | TRBV5-6 | TRBD1 | TGTGCCAGCAGCACCCGACAGGGCTGGACTGAAGCTTTCTTT | CASSTRQGWTEAFF
NA | 15 | TRBJ2-1 | TRBV28 | NA | TGTGCCAGCAGTTCTGGGGGGTACACTTACAATGAGCAGTTCTTC | CASSSGGYTYNEQFF
NA | 16 | TRBJ1-5 | TRBV7-8 | NA | TGTGCCAGCAGCTCCACGCGGTGGTACCTCAATCAGCCCCAGCATTTT | CASSSTRWYLNQPQHF
NA | 14 | TRBJ2-2 | TRBV30 | TRBD2 | TGTGCCTGGAGTATAGGGAGGGGCACCGGGGAGCTGTTTTTT | CAWSIGRGTGELFF
NA | 17 | TRBJ2-7 | TRBV6-2/TRBV6-3 | TRBD1 | TGTGCCAGCAGTTACTCGCTGAGGGACAGGGAATGGGGCGAGCAGTACTTC | CASSYSLRDREWGEQYF
once | 16 | TRBJ2-7 | TRBV9 | NA | TGTGCCAGCAGCGTAGGGGAGGGGCAGGGGGCGTACGAGCAGTACTTC | CASSVGEGQGAYEQYF
NA | 13 | TRBJ1-1 | TRBV11-2 | NA | TGTGCCAGCAGCTTTGGACAGCAGACTGAAGCTTTCTTT | CASSFGQQTEAFF
NA | 14 | TRBJ1-5 | TRBV15 | TRBD1 | TGTGCCACCAGCGGCGGACAGGCCAATCAGCCCCAGCATTTT | CATSGGQANQPQHF
NA | 17 | TRBJ2-3 | TRBV9 | TRBD2 | TGTGCCAGCAGCGTAACCGGGACTAGCAATTTGGCAGATACGCAGTATTTT | CASSVTGTSNLADTQYF
NA | 13 | TRBJ2-7 | TRBV28 | NA | TGTGCCAGTGGTGGGGGGGGCCGTTACGAGCAGTACTTC | CASGGGGRYEQYF
NA | 13 | TRBJ1-5 | TRBV7-2 | TRBD1 | TGTGCCAGCAGCTTCAGGGGGGACCAGCCCCAGCATTTT | CASSFRGDQPQHF
NA | 18 | TRBJ1-6 | TRBV4-1 | NA | TGCGCCAGCAGCCAATCCGGAATGGTACAGGGTGGCAATTCACCCCTCCACTTT | CASSQSGMVQGGNSPLHF
NA | 14 | TRBJ1-1 | TRBV7-2 | TRBD1 | TGTGCCAGCAGCTTCGGGACAGGGTACACTGAAGCTTTCTTT | CASSFGTGYTEAFF
few | 14 | TRBJ2-1 | TRBV6-5 | TRBD2 | TGTGCCAGCGTGCTAGCGGACTCCTACAATGAGCAGTTCTTC | CASVLADSYNEQFF
NA | 16 | TRBJ2-1 | TRBV3-1/TRBV3-2 | TRBD2 | TGTGCCAGCAGCCTCAATCCCCCGACTAGCGGGGGGGCCCTAGTCTTC | CASSLNPPTSGGALVF
NA | 14 | TRBJ2-5 | TRBV7-2 | TRBD2 | TGTGCCAGCAGCGCTAGCGGGAGAGGGGAGACCCAGTACTTC | CASSASGRGETQYF
NA | 14 | TRBJ2-7 | TRBV5-1 | TRBD2 | TGCGCCAGCAGCTTTGGACTAGCTGTCGACGAGCAGTACTTC | CASSFGLAVDEQYF
NA | 14 | TRBJ2-1 | TRBV5-6 | NA | TGTGCCAGCACCCGCGGGGGCATGAACAATGAGCAGTTCTTC | CASTRGGMNNEQFF
NA | 13 | TRBJ2-7 | TRBV28 | NA | TGTGCCAGCAGTACGACGGAGCCCTACGAGCAGTACTTC | CASSTTEPYEQYF
NA | 14 | TRBJ2-7 | TRBV15 | NA | TGTGCCACCAGCAGAGATAGACTCTCACTCGAGCAGTACTTC | CATSRDRLSLEQYF
NA | 16 | TRBJ2-5 | TRBV10-2 | TRBD2 | TGCGCCAGCAGCGGGCTAGCGGAGCCAACCCAAGAGACCCAGTACTTC | CASSGLAEPTQETQYF
few | 10 | TRBJ1-3 | TRBV7-9 | NA | TGTGCCGAACAGGGAAACACCATATATTTT | CAEQGNTIYF
NA | 13 | TRBJ1-3 | TRBV12-3/TRBV12-4 | NA | TGTGCCAGCACCTTCAGCTCTGGAAACACCATATATTTT | CASTFSSGNTIYF
NA | 17 | TRBJ2-5 | TRBV15 | TRBD2 | TGTGCCACCAGCAGAGGGGGACTAGCGGGCATGCAGGAGACCCAGTACTTC | CATSRGGLAGMQETQYF
NA | 14 | TRBJ2-1 | TRBV10-3 | NA | TGTGCCATCAGCGCCGGGACTTCCAACAATGAGCAGTTCTTC | CAISAGTSNNEQFF
NA | 12 | TRBJ1-1 | TRBV19 | NA | TGTGCCAGTAGTATGAGGCACACTGAAGCTTTCTTT | CASSMRHTEAFF
NA | 22 | TRBJ2-2 | TRBV20-1 | TRBD2 | TGCAGTGCTAGTCGCTCGGGAAACCGACTAGCGGGAGAGGGGTCGAACACCGGGGAGCTGTTTTTT | CSASRSGNRLAGEGSNTGELFF
NA | 15 | TRBJ2-7 | TRBV19 | TRBD1 | TGTGCCAGTAGTACCGCCGGGACAGGGTCTCACGAGCAGTACTTC | CASSTAGTGSHEQYF
NA | 14 | TRBJ2-3 | TRBV7-6 | NA | TGTGCCAGCAGCTTAGAGGACTATCGTGATACGCAGTATTTT | CASSLEDYRDTQYF
NA | 12 | TRBJ1-5 | TRBV20-1 | NA | TGCAGTGCTAGTGGAGGGAATCAGCCCCAGCATTTT | CSASGGNQPQHF
NA | 15 | TRBJ1-1 | TRBV4-3 | NA | TGCGCCAGCAGCCATCGTACAGGGTCGAACACTGAAGCTTTCTTT | CASSHRTGSNTEAFF
NA | 15 | TRBJ1-4 | TRBV19 | TRBD1 | TGTGCCAGTAGGACAACACCGGGACAGAATGAAAAACTGTTTTTT | CASRTTPGQNEKLFF
NA | 16 | TRBJ2-4 | TRBV6-2/TRBV6-3 | NA | TGTGCCAGCAGTTACGCGGGCAACTTAGCCAAAAACATTCAGTACTTC | CASSYAGNLAKNIQYF
once | 13 | TRBJ2-7 | TRBV12-3/TRBV12-4 | NA | TGTGCCAGCAGTTCCTCTGGAGGGAGCGAGCAGTACTTC | CASSSSGGSEQYF
NA | 15 | TRBJ2-1 | TRBV6-5 | TRBD2 | TGTGCCAGCAGTTACTCGGGACTAGCTTTCAATGAGCAGTTCTTC | CASSYSGLAFNEQFF
NA | 14 | TRBJ1-6 | TRBV3-1/TRBV3-2 | NA | TGTGCCAGCAGCCAAGGTGGAGTTAATTCACCCCTCCACTTT | CASSQGGVNSPLHF
NA | 13 | TRBJ1-2 | TRBV28 | NA | TGTGCCAGCAGCATGTCCTGGGCGTGGGGCTACACCTTC | CASSMSWAWGYTF
NA | 14 | TRBJ2-5 | TRBV5-4 | NA | TGTGCCAGCAGCTTGGTCGGAGCGACGGAGACCCAGTACTTC | CASSLVGATETQYF